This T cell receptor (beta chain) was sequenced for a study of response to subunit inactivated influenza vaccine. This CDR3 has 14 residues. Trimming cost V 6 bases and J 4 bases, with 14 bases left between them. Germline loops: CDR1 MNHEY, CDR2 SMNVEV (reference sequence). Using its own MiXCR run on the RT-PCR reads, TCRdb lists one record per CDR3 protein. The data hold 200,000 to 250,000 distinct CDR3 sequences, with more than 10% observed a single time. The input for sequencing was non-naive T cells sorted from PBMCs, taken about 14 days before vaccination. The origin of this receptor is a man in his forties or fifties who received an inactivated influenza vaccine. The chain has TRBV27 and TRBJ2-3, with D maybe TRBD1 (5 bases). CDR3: CASRTDPWSDTQYF. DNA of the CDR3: TGTGCCAGCAGGACAGACCCCTGGTCAGATACGCAGTATTTT.